This is a list of T cell receptor beta chains from one sample in a study of early T cells in non-severe SARS-CoV-2 infection. One entry per CDR3 protein, called by TCRdb with MiXCR from the 5' RACE reads. The sample holds around 70,000 distinct CDR3 sequences, more than 8% seen once. This material consisted of whole blood, taken at baseline. The receptors here all came from an adult who was a healthcare worker with PCR-confirmed SARS-CoV-2 infection or an uninfected control (not recorded which). The CDR3 runs from the conserved cysteine through the conserved F or W. The order of the fields is V gene, clone size, J gene, D gene, CDR3 protein, CDR3 DNA. The D gene is left open where the match is weak. The listing skips clone size in some rows; elsewhere it reads once, few, many or a size class.

>TRBV12-3/TRBV12-4|-|TRBJ1-1|-
CASRPGVTEAFF
TGTGCCAGCAGGCCAGGGGTTACTGAAGCTTTCTTT
>TRBV6-5|-|TRBJ2-7|TRBD1
CASSYMTGSFYEQYF
TGTGCCAGCAGTTACATGACAGGGAGTTTCTACGAGCAGTACTTC
>TRBV19|few|TRBJ2-2|-
CASRWGSGTGELFF
TGTGCCAGTAGGTGGGGGTCAGGGACCGGGGAGCTGTTTTTT
>TRBV20-1|few|TRBJ2-2|TRBD1
CSARHRDRVSGELFF
TGCAGTGCTAGGCATCGGGACAGGGTCTCCGGGGAGCTGTTTTTT
>TRBV10-3|many|TRBJ2-7|-
CAISGGGQGFSSYEQYF
TGTGCCATCAGTGGAGGTGGGCAGGGTTTCTCCTCCTACGAGCAGTACTTC
>TRBV28|many|TRBJ2-3|TRBD2
CASTLLAGVDTQYF
TGTGCCAGCACCTTATTGGCGGGAGTGGATACGCAGTATTTT
>TRBV28|many|TRBJ1-1|-
CASRLEGENTEAFF
TGTGCCAGCAGGCTTGAGGGGGAGAACACTGAAGCTTTCTTT
>TRBV5-4|many|TRBJ2-7|TRBD2
CASSLDPGGDEQYF
TGTGCCAGCAGCTTGGACCCGGGAGGCGACGAGCAGTACTTC
>TRBV6-6|many|TRBJ2-3|-
CASRADIGTDTQYF
TGTGCCAGCAGGGCAGACATCGGCACAGATACGCAGTATTTT
>TRBV6-1|few|TRBJ1-1|-
CASSEASRTGKAFF
TGTGCCAGCAGTGAAGCGAGTAGAACAGGGAAAGCTTTCTTT
>TRBV18|few|TRBJ2-1|TRBD1
CASSPSPGQGIQSDYNEQFF
TGTGCCAGCTCACCATCTCCGGGACAGGGTATCCAGAGTGATTACAATGAGCAGTTCTTC
>TRBV7-2|few|TRBJ2-1|-
CASSLDSRSYNEQFF
TGTGCCAGCAGCTTAGATTCCAGGTCCTACAATGAGCAGTTCTTC
>TRBV5-6|many|TRBJ2-5|TRBD2
CASSLQRGLAGDTETQYF
TGTGCCAGCAGCTTGCAGAGGGGGCTAGCGGGAGATACGGAGACCCAGTACTTC
>TRBV6-5|many|TRBJ2-7|TRBD1
CASRLTGVYEQYF
TGTGCCAGCCGTCTGACAGGGGTTTACGAGCAGTACTTC
>TRBV20-1|-|TRBJ2-3|-
CSAEQGRDTQYF
TGCAGTGCCGAGCAGGGGCGCGATACGCAGTATTTT
>TRBV28|-|TRBJ2-7|-
CASSKPRGTTYEQYF
TGTGCCAGCAGTAAGCCCCGGGGCACAACCTACGAGCAGTACTTC
>TRBV5-6|few|TRBJ1-5|TRBD1
CASSRGQNYNQPQHF
TGTGCCAGCAGCCGGGGACAGAATTACAATCAGCCCCAGCATTTT
>TRBV19|-|TRBJ1-1|-
CASNVGNTEAFF
TGTGCCAGTAATGTTGGAAACACTGAAGCTTTCTTT
>TRBV12-3/TRBV12-4|-|TRBJ2-1|TRBD2
CASSLGGLAGGSYNEQFF
TGCGCCAGCAGTTTGGGGGGACTAGCGGGAGGCTCCTACAATGAGCAGTTCTTC